The clone carrying this T cell receptor (beta chain) was observed at least ten times. Its target is unknown. The record originates from a study of regulatory T cells in long-lasting Graves disease. Study as a whole: Antithyroid drug intake by newly diagnosed Graves' patients had lasted under 3 months.

According to the study, TCR beta libraries were built with iRepertoire HTBI primers and CDR3-region Arm-PCR. TCRdb used MiXCR to reprocess the multiplex PCR reads, holding one entry per CDR3 protein. This table has 360,000 or so distinct CDR3 sequences, around 11% appearing once. V lost 11 bases and J lost 1, with 15 bases in between. The CDR3 contains 13 residues. As for time point: newly diagnosed GD, antithyroid drugs for less than 3 months. The authors made the TCR library using RNA they extracted from PBMCs. Broader study findings: Persistent disease preferred TRBV28, TRBJ1-2 and TRBJ2-5; new disease, TRBV20-1 and TRBJ2-1.

Another study also made use of these data, one on T cells in Graves' hyperthyroidism and ophthalmopathy.

This receptor was obtained from a young woman with Graves disease. The sample here was peripheral blood mononuclear cells (PBMCs), taken at new diagnosis, from a patient treated with antithyroid drugs. This chain links TRBV12-3 or TRBV12-4 with TRBJ2-7; weak D call: TRBD2 (5 bases). CDR3 nucleotides: TGTGCCTGCGGGTCGGGCGCTTCCTACGAGCAGTACTTC. Amino acid sequence: CACGSGASYEQYF.